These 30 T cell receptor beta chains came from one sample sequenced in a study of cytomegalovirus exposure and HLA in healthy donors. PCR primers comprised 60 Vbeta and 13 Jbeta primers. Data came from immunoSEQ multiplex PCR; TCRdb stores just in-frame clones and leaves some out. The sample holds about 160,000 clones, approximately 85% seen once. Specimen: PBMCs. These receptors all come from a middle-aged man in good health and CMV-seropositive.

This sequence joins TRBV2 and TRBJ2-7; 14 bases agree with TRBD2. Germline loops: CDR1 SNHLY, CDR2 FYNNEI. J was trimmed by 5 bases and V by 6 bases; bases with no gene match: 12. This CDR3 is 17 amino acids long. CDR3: CASSDRLAGGPRDEQYF. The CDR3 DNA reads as TGTGCCAGCAGCGATCGACTAGCGGGAGGGCCAAGAGACGAGCAGTACTTC.

The CDR3 nucleotides read TGCGCCAGCAGCTTGGGCGGCCTAGCACAAGAGACCCAGTACTTC. This translates into CASSLGGLAQETQYF. The rearrangement links TRBV5-1 to TRBJ2-5, with D perhaps matching TRBD2 (5 bases). CDR1 is SGHRS and CDR2 is YFSETQ in the germline V gene. The germline V and J ends were trimmed by 0 bases and 2 bases, with 11 bases remaining between them. The CDR3 covers 15 residues. Based on the CDR3 plus reference TRBV5-1 and TRBJ2-5, the full variable domain is KAGVTQTPRYLIKTRGQQVTLSCSPISGHRSVSWYQQTPGQGLQFLFEYFSETQRNKGNFPGRFSGRQFSNSRSEMNVSTLELGDSALYLCASSLGGLAQETQYFGPGTRLLVL.

CDR3 DNA: TGCAGCGTTGAAGATCTAAACGCCGAGCAGTACTTC. It yields the protein CSVEDLNAEQYF. This chain links TRBV29-1 with TRBJ2-5; unclear D gene. The J call may be faulty, since TRBJ2-7 better matches the DNA end. The V gene's germline CDR1 is SQVTM and CDR2 ANQGSEA. The CDR3 is 12 amino acids.

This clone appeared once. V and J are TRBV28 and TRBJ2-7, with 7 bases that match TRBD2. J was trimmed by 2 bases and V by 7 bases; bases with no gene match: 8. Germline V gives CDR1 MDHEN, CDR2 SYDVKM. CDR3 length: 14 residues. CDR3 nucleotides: TGTGCCAGCAAAGAGGGAGGGCCAACCTACGAGCAGTACTTC. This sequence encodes CASKEGGPTYEQYF.

CDR3 protein: CASSHWGGNQPQHF. Written as DNA, the CDR3 is TGTGCCAGCAGTCACTGGGGGGGCAATCAGCCCCAGCATTTT. V gene TRBV27 combines with J gene TRBJ1-5; D might be TRBD1 (5 bases). Trimming took 5 bases from V and 2 from J, leaving 10 bases between them. From germline, CDR1 is MNHEY and CDR2 SMNVEV (reference sequence). The CDR3 is made up of 14 amino acids.

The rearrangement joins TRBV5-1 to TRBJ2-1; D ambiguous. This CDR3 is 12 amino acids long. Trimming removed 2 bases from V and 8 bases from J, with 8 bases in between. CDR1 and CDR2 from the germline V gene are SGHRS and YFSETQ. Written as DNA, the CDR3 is TGCGCCAGCAGCTTCCAAGGAGATGAGCAGTTCTTC. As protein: CASSFQGDEQFF.

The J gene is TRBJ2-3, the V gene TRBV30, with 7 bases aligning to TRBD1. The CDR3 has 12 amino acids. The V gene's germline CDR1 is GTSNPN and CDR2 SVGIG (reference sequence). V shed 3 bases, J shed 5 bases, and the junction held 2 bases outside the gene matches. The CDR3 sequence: CAWRDRKDTQYF. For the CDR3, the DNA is TGTGCCTGGAGGGACAGGAAAGATACGCAGTATTTT. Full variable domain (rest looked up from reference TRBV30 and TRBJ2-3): SQTIHQWPATLVQPVGSPLSLECTVEGTSNPNLYWYRQAAGRGLQLLFYSVGIGQISSEVPQNLSASRPQDRQFILSSKKLLLSDSGFYLCAWRDRKDTQYFGPGTRLTVL.

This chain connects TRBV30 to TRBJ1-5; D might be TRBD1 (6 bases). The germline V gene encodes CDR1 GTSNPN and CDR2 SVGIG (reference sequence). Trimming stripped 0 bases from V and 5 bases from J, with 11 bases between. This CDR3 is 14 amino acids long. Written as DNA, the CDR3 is TGTGCCTGGAGTGTAAAGGCAGGGGATCAGCCCCAGCATTTT. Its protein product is CAWSVKAGDQPQHF.

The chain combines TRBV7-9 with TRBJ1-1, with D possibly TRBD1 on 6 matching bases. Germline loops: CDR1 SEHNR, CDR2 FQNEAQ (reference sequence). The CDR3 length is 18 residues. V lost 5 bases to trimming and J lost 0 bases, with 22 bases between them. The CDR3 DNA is TGTGCCAGCAGCCGCCGGGGTGCAGGGGATAGGGTGAACACTGAAGCTTTCTTT. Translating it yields CASSRRGAGDRVNTEAFF. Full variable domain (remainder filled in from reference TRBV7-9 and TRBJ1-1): DTGVSQNPRHKITKRGQNVTFRCDPISEHNRLYWYRQTLGQGPEFLTYFQNEAQLEKSRLLSDRFSAERPKGSFSTLEIQRTEQGDSAMYLCASSRRGAGDRVNTEAFFGQGTRLTVV.

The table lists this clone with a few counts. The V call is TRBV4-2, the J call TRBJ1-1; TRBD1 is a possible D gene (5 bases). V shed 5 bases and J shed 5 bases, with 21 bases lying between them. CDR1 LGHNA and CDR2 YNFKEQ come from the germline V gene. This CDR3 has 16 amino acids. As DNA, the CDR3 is TGTGCCAGCAGCTCACTAAGCAGGAGGGGTCGGACTGAAGCTTTCTTT. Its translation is CASSSLSRRGRTEAFF.

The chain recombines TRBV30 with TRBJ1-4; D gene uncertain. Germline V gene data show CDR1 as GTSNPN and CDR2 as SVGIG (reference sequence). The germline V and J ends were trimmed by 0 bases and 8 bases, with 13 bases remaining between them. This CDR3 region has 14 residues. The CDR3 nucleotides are TGTGCCTGGAGTGTAGGAGGGTTGGAAGAAAAACTGTTTTTT. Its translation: CAWSVGGLEEKLFF.

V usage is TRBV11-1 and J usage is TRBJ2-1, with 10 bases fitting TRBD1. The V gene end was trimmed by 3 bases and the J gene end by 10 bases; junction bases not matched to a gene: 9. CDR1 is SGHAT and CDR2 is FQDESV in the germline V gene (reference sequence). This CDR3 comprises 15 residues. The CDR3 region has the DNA TGTGCCAGCAGCTTCGATTGGACAGGGGGAGGAGAGCAGTTCTTC. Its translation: CASSFDWTGGGEQFF.

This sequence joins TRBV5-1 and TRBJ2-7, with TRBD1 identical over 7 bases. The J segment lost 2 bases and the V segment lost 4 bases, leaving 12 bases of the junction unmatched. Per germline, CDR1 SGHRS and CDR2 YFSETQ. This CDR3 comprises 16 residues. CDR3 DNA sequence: TGCGCCAGCAGCCCGGCCGGGACAGCCTCCCCCTACGAGCAGTACTTC. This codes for CASSPAGTASPYEQYF.

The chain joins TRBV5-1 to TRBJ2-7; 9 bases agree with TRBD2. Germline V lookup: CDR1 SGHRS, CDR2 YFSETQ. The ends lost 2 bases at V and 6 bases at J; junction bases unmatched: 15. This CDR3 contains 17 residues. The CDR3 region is CASSFDLAGRRGLEQYF. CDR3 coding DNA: TGCGCCAGCAGCTTCGACCTAGCGGGGAGGAGGGGCCTCGAGCAGTACTTC.

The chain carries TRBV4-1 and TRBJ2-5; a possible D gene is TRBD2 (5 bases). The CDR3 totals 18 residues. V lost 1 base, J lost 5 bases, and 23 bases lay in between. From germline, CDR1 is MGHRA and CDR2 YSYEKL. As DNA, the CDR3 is TGCGCCAGCAGCCAAGTTGTACTAGGTACTTTTAGATCGGAGACCCAGTACTTC. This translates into CASSQVVLGTFRSETQYF.

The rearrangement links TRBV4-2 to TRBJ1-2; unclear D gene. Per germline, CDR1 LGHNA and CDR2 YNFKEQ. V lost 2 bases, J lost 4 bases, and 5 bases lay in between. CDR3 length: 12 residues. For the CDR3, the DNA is TGTGCCAGCAGCCAATCTCTCTATGGCTACACCTTC. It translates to CASSQSLYGYTF.

CDR3 bases: TGTGCCAGCACCCCCCTAGCGGGAGGGGGCGGGGAGCTGTTTTTT. Translation: CASTPLAGGGGELFF. The chain combines TRBV2 with TRBJ2-2, with 12 bases fitting TRBD2. Germline CDR1 SNHLY, CDR2 FYNNEI. J gave up 7 bases and V 7 bases, and 7 bases lay outside the gene matches. CDR3 size: 15 residues.

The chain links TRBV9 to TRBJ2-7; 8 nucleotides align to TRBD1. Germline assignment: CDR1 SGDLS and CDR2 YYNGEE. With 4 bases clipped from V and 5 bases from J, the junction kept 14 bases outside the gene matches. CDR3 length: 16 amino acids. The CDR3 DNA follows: TGTGCCAGCAGCCCGCATGCTCAGGGGGCGCTAAACGAGCAGTACTTC. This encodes CASSPHAQGALNEQYF.

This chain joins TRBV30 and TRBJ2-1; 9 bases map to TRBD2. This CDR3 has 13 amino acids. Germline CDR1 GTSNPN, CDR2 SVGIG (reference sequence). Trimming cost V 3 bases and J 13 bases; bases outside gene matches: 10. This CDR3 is CAWRFLAGNQQFF. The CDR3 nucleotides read TGTGCCTGGAGATTTCTAGCGGGAAATCAACAGTTCTTC.

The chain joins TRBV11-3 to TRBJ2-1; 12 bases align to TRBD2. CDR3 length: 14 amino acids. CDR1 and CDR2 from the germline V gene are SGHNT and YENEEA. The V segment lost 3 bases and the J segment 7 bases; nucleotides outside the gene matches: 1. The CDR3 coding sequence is TGTGCCAGCAGCTTGACTAGCGGGAGAAATGAGCAGTTCTTC. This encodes CASSLTSGRNEQFF.

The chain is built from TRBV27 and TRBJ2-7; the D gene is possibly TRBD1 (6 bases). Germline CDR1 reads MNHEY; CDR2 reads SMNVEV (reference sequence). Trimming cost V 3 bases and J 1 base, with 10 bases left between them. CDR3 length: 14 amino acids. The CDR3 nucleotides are TGTGCCAGCAGTTTTCTAGGACAGTCCTACGAGCAGTACTTC. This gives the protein CASSFLGQSYEQYF.

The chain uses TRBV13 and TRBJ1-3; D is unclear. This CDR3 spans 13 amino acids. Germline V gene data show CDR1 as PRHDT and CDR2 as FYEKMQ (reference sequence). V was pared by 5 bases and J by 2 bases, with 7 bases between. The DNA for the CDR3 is TGTGCCAGCAGCCTCGCAGCTGGAAACACCATATATTTT. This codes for CASSLAAGNTIYF. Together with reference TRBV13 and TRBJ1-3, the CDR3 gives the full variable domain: AAGVIQSPRHLIKEKRETATLKCYPIPRHDTVYWYQQGPGQDPQFLISFYEKMQSDKGSIPDRFSAQQFSDYHSELNMSSLELGDSALYFCASSLAAGNTIYFGEGSWLTVV.

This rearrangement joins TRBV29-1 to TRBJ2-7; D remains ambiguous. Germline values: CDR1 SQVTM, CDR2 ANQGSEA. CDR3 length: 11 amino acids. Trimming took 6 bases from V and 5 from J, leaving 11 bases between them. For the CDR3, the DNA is TGCAGCGTGGGCCCCCTGGACGAGCAGTACTTC. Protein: CSVGPLDEQYF.

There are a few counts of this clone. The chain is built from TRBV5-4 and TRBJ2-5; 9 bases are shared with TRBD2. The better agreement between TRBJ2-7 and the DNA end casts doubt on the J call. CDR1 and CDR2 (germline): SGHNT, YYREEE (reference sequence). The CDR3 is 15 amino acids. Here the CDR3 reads CASSLSSGSVYEQYF. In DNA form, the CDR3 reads TGTGCCAGCAGCTTGAGTAGCGGGAGTGTTTACGAGCAGTACTTC.

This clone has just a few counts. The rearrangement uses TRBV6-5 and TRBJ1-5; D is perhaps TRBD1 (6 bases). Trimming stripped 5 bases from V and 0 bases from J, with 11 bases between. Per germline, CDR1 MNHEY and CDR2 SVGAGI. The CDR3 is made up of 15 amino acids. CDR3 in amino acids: CASSRQAFSNQPQHF. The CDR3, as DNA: TGTGCCAGCAGTCGACAGGCCTTTAGCAATCAGCCCCAGCATTTT.

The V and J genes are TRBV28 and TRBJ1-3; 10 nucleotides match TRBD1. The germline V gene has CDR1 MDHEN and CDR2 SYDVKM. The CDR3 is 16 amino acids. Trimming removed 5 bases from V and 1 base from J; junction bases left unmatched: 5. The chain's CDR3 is CASSSPGQGSGNTIYF. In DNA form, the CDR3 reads TGTGCCAGCAGTAGTCCGGGACAGGGGTCTGGAAACACCATATATTTT.

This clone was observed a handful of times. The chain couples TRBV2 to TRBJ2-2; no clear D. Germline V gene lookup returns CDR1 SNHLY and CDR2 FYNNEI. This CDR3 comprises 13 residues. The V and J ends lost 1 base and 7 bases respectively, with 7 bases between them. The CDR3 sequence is CASSEVPGGELFF. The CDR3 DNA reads TGTGCCAGCAGTGAAGTTCCCGGCGGGGAGCTGTTTTTT. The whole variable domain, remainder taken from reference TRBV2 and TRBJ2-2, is EPEVTQTPSHQVTQMGQEVILRCVPISNHLYFYWYRQILGQKVEFLVSFYNNEISEKSEIFDDQFSVERPDGSNFTLKIRSTKLEDSAMYFCASSEVPGGELFFGEGSRLTVL.

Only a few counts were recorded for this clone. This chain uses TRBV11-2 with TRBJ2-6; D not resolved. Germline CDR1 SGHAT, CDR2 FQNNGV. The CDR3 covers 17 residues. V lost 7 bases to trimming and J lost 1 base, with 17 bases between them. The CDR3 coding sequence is TGTGCCAGCACCCGGGTGAGAGAAAGATCTGGGGCCAACGTCCTGACTTTC. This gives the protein CASTRVRERSGANVLTF.

The chain's CDR3 is CASRFNYEQYF. The CDR3 coding sequence is TGTGCCAGCAGATTCAACTACGAGCAGTACTTC. V usage is TRBV6-1 and J usage is TRBJ2-7; D not certain. With 6 bases removed from V and 3 bases from J, the gap between germline ends came to 6 bases. Germline loops: CDR1 MNHNS, CDR2 SASEGT. The CDR3 is 11 residues long.

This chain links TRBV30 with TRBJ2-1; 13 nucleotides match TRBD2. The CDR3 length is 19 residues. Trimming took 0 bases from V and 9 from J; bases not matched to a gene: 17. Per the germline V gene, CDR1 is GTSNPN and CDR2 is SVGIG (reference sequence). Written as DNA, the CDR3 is TGTGCCTGGAGTGTACTGTTCCCTGGACTAGCGGGAGCGGTGGCTGAGCAGTTCTTC. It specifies CAWSVLFPGLAGAVAEQFF.